This is a list of T cell receptor beta chains from one sample in a study of blood T cell repertoires in COVID-19. Clones were read by immunoSEQ multiplex PCR, and TCRdb kept only the in-frame ones, dropping some. The repertoire consists of about 300,000 clones, with approximately 90% occurring once and the leading ten covering approximately 4.1%. The sample was PBMCs or T cells enriched from blood (not recorded which). These receptors were collected from a man younger than 40 who had recovered from COVID-19. Each CDR3 is given with its conserved first and last residue. D genes are given only for firm matches. A row's size may be missing; if present it is once, few, many or a size class.

v_call	cdr3_length	clone_size	j_call	d_call	cdr3_aa	cdr3_nt
TRBV2	14	once	TRBJ2-1	TRBD1	CASSGQGEYNEQFF	TGTGCCAGCTCCGGACAGGGAGAATACAATGAGCAGTTCTTC
TRBV7-9	13	-	TRBJ1-4	-	CASRHKADEKLFF	TGTGCCAGCAGACACAAGGCGGATGAAAAACTGTTTTTT
TRBV6-6	13	-	TRBJ1-2	-	CASIGGVNYGYTF	TGTGCCAGCATTGGAGGGGTTAACTATGGCTACACCTTC
TRBV28	14	-	TRBJ1-2	TRBD1	CASSLPGTVYGYTF	TGTGCCAGCAGCCTTCCCGGGACAGTCTATGGCTACACCTTC
TRBV6-2/TRBV6-3	14	few	TRBJ1-5	-	CASSQQGGNQPQHF	TGTGCCAGCAGTCAACAGGGAGGCAATCAGCCCCAGCATTTT
TRBV27	16	-	TRBJ1-6	TRBD1	CASSATRTGDNSPLHF	TGTGCCAGCAGTGCGACCCGGACAGGAGATAATTCACCCCTCCACTTT
TRBV7-9	12	-	TRBJ1-4	-	CASSLAWGELFF	TGTGCCAGCAGCTTAGCGTGGGGGGAACTGTTTTTT
TRBV7-2	14	-	TRBJ2-7	TRBD2	CASTYGGGPQEQYF	TGTGCCAGCACCTACGGGGGAGGGCCGCAAGAGCAGTACTTC
TRBV7-9	17	-	TRBJ1-1	TRBD1	CASSLVRARTGPPEAFF	TGTGCCAGCAGCTTAGTGAGGGCCCGGACAGGTCCCCCTGAAGCTTTCTTT
TRBV3-1/TRBV3-2	15	-	TRBJ2-4	TRBD2	CASSRSGGGKNIQYF	TGTGCCAGCAGCCGTAGCGGGGGGGGCAAAAACATTCAGTACTTC
TRBV16	14	-	TRBJ2-5	TRBD1	CASKRDRGLETQYF	TGTGCCAGCAAGCGGGACAGGGGGCTTGAGACCCAGTACTTC
TRBV6-5	15	-	TRBJ1-1	-	CASSYTPAGATEAFF	TGTGCCAGCAGTTACACTCCGGCAGGGGCCACTGAAGCTTTCTTT
TRBV9	15	-	TRBJ2-1	TRBD1	CASSVGQGATNEQFF	TGTGCCAGCAGCGTAGGACAGGGGGCCACCAATGAGCAGTTCTTC
TRBV6-5	15	-	TRBJ2-3	-	CASSYILSFTDTQYF	TGTGCCAGCAGTTATATTCTTAGCTTCACAGATACGCAGTATTTT
TRBV12-5	15	many	TRBJ2-1	-	CASGLEGPSYNEQFF	TGTGCTAGTGGTTTGGAGGGGCCGAGCTACAATGAGCAGTTCTTC
TRBV7-9	15	-	TRBJ1-4	-	CASSLASVQGEKLFF	TGTGCCAGCAGCTTAGCGAGCGTTCAAGGTGAAAAACTGTTTTTT
TRBV7-6	13	-	TRBJ1-1	-	CASSEGGNTEAFF	TGTGCCAGCAGCGAGGGAGGGAACACTGAAGCTTTCTTT
TRBV19	17	-	TRBJ1-5	-	CASSTNYRANSNQPQHF	TGTGCCAGTAGTACAAACTACAGGGCCAATAGCAATCAGCCCCAGCATTTT
TRBV24-1	13	-	TRBJ2-5	-	CATSGPGAETQYF	TGTGCCACCAGTGGTCCGGGAGCAGAGACCCAGTACTTC
TRBV13	15	-	TRBJ2-7	TRBD1	CASSLGDRSSYEQYF	TGTGCCAGCAGCTTAGGGGACAGGAGCTCCTACGAGCAGTACTTC
TRBV18	15	-	TRBJ1-2	TRBD1	CASSPYTTGDSGYTF	TGTGCCAGCTCACCCTATACGACAGGGGACAGTGGCTACACCTTC
TRBV24-1	15	-	TRBJ1-1	TRBD1	CATSGTGVGGTEAFF	TGTGCCACCAGTGGAACAGGGGTCGGCGGCACTGAAGCTTTCTTT
TRBV27	16	few	TRBJ1-6	-	CASSLRRSSYNSPLHF	TGTGCCAGCAGTTTGAGACGGAGCTCCTATAATTCACCCCTCCACTTT
TRBV4-1	17	-	TRBJ2-5	-	CASSQGPPTGPQETQYF	TGCGCCAGCAGCCAAGGCCCGCCGACAGGCCCTCAAGAGACCCAGTACTTC
TRBV6-1	16	many	TRBJ2-7	TRBD1	CASSEGLGQGTDEQYF	TGTGCCAGCAGTGAAGGATTGGGACAGGGGACGGACGAGCAGTACTTC
TRBV27	14	-	TRBJ2-7	-	CASSQGLPGEEQYF	TGTGCCAGCAGTCAGGGACTCCCCGGGGAGGAGCAGTACTTC
TRBV4-2	14	-	TRBJ2-7	TRBD2	CASSQALAAYEQYF	TGTGCCAGCAGCCAAGCACTAGCGGCCTACGAGCAGTACTTC
TRBV4-1	16	few	TRBJ1-6	-	CASSQDSGNGNSPLHF	TGCGCCAGCAGCCAAGATTCAGGGAATGGGAATTCACCCCTCCACTTT
TRBV2	15	-	TRBJ2-1	TRBD2	CASSESSGGANEQFF	TGTGCCAGCAGTGAAAGTAGCGGGGGGGCCAATGAGCAGTTCTTC
TRBV28	13	-	TRBJ2-4	TRBD1	CASGPDRVNIQYF	TGTGCCAGCGGACCGGACAGGGTAAACATTCAGTACTTC
TRBV2	14	once	TRBJ1-3	-	CASSDPSVGNTIYF	TGTGCCAGCAGTGATCCCAGTGTAGGAAACACCATATATTTT
TRBV5-1	15	-	TRBJ2-5	TRBD1	CASSWGTGKQETQYF	TGCGCCAGCAGCTGGGGGACAGGGAAACAAGAGACCCAGTACTTC
TRBV18	16	-	TRBJ1-6	-	CASSSTLAQGGSPLHF	TGTGCCAGCTCATCAACCCTCGCACAGGGTGGTTCACCCCTCCACTTT
TRBV14	15	-	TRBJ2-4	-	CASSQGTMAKNIQYF	TGTGCCAGCAGCCAAGGTACTATGGCCAAAAACATTCAGTACTTC
TRBV12-3/TRBV12-4	13	-	TRBJ1-2	TRBD1	CASSPRQGLPYTF	TGTGCCAGCAGCCCCAGACAGGGGCTGCCCTACACCTTC
TRBV18	14	few	TRBJ1-4	-	CASSPSGEIEKLFF	TGTGCCAGCTCACCTAGCGGGGAGATTGAAAAACTGTTTTTT
TRBV5-1	13	-	TRBJ1-6	-	CASSLAGKSPLHF	TGCGCCAGCAGCTTGGCAGGGAAATCACCCCTCCACTTT
TRBV19	11	-	TRBJ2-7	TRBD2	CATTREGEQYF	TGTGCCACCACTAGGGAGGGCGAGCAGTACTTC
TRBV30	12	once	TRBJ1-1	-	CAWGRVGTEAFF	TGTGCCTGGGGCAGGGTTGGCACTGAAGCTTTCTTT
TRBV4-1	14	-	TRBJ2-1	TRBD2	CASSPLADYNEQFF	TGCGCCAGCAGCCCCCTAGCGGACTACAATGAGCAGTTCTTC
TRBV28	15	-	TRBJ1-1	-	CASGKGTFLNTEAFF	TGTGCCAGCGGGAAAGGGACATTCTTGAACACTGAAGCTTTCTTT
TRBV3-1/TRBV3-2	14	many	TRBJ2-7	-	CASSQGVGSDEQYF	TGTGCCAGCAGCCAAGGGGTAGGCAGCGACGAGCAGTACTTC
TRBV12-3/TRBV12-4	13	few	TRBJ1-2	-	CASSPTDNYGYTF	TGTGCCAGCAGTCCGACAGATAACTATGGCTACACCTTC
TRBV6-5	15	once	TRBJ2-5	TRBD1	CASRADRGPQETQYF	TGTGCCAGCAGAGCCGACAGGGGGCCCCAAGAGACCCAGTACTTC
TRBV14	17	-	TRBJ1-4	-	CASSQDRGEATNEKLFF	TGTGCCAGCAGCCAAGATCGCGGAGAAGCAACTAATGAAAAACTGTTTTTT
TRBV16	16	-	TRBJ2-7	-	CASSQWEWRVTNEQYF	TGTGCCAGCAGCCAATGGGAGTGGAGGGTAACCAACGAGCAGTACTTC
TRBV24-1	14	-	TRBJ2-7	TRBD1	CATSDPDRGLVQYF	TGTGCCACCAGTGACCCTGACAGGGGGCTGGTGCAGTACTTC
TRBV10-3	12	-	TRBJ1-2	TRBD1	CAIRSDRGGYTF	TGTGCCATCAGATCGGACAGGGGCGGCTACACCTTC